Sequencing of this T cell receptor (beta chain) was carried out in a study of blood T cell repertoires in COVID-19. Study summary: Specimens from acute and convalescent COVID-19 originated in the United States, Italy and Spain.

Original analysis: Reference gene primer amplification yielded estimated nucleated cell counts. The repertoire was sequenced with immunoSEQ multiplex PCR; TCRdb's copy has only in-frame clones and lacks some. V and J calls and clone size follow that table, whereas D and trimming were derived from the DNA. This repertoire shows a few hundred thousand clones, less than 90% found once; its top ten account for roughly 1%. The germline V gene has CDR1 SGHDN and CDR2 FVKESK. The CDR3 loop spans 15 amino acids. V lost 2 bases and J lost 8, with 18 bases in between. The chain links TRBV14 to TRBJ1-2; possible D gene TRBD1, 5 bases. The sample taken for sequencing was PBMCs or T cells enriched from blood (not recorded which). The clonotype was recovered from a woman aged 25 to 39 who had recovered from COVID-19. CDR3 nucleotides: TGTGCCAGCAGCCAATCTTTGCAGGGTCTGGGAGGCTACACCTTC. Translated: CASSQSLQGLGGYTF. Together with reference TRBV14 and TRBJ1-2, the CDR3 gives the full variable domain: EAGVTQFPSHSVIEKGQTVTLRCDPISGHDNLYWYRRVMGKEIKFLLHFVKESKQDESGMPNNRFLAERTGGTYSTLKVQPAELEDSGVYFCASSQSLQGLGGYTFGSGTRLTVV.